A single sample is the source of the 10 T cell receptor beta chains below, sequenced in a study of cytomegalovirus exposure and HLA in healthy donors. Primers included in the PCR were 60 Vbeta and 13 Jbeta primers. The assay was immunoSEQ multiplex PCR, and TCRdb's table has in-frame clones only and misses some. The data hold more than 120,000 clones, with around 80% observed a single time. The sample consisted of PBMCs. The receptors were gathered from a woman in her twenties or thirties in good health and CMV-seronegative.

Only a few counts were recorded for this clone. The CDR3 coding sequence is TGTGCCAGTAGGAGGACAGGGAGCACAGATACGCAGTATTTT. It encodes CASRRTGSTDTQYF. This chain links TRBV19 with TRBJ2-3; 8 bases are shared with TRBD1. The germline gives CDR1 LNHDA, CDR2 SQIVND (reference sequence). Losses at the gene ends were 6 bases for V and 0 bases for J; bases not matched to a gene: 2. This CDR3 contains 14 residues.

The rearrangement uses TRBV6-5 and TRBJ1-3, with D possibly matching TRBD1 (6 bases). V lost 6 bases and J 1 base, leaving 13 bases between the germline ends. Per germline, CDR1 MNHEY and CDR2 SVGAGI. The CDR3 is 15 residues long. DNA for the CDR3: TGTGCCAGCAGGCCGCGACAGGTTTCTGGAAACACCATATATTTT. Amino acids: CASRPRQVSGNTIYF.

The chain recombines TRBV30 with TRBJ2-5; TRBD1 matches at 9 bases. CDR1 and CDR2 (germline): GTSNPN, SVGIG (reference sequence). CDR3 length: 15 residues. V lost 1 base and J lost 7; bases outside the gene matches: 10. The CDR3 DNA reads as TGTGCCTGGAGTGACCCGGGACAGGGCGCGTGGACCCAGTACTTC. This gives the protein CAWSDPGQGAWTQYF. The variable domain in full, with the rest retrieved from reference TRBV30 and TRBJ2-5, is SQTIHQWPATLVQPVGSPLSLECTVEGTSNPNLYWYRQAAGRGLQLLFYSVGIGQISSEVPQNLSASRPQDRQFILSSKKLLLSDSGFYLCAWSDPGQGAWTQYFGPGTRLLVL.

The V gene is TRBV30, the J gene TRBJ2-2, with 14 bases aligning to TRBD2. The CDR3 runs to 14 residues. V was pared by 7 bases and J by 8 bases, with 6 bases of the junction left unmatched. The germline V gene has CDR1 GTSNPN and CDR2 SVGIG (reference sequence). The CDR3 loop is CAFPGTSGGGELFF. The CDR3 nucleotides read TGTGCCTTCCCCGGGACTAGCGGGGGAGGGGAGCTGTTTTTT. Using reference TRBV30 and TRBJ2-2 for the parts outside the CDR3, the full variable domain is SQTIHQWPATLVQPVGSPLSLECTVEGTSNPNLYWYRQAAGRGLQLLFYSVGIGQISSEVPQNLSASRPQDRQFILSSKKLLLSDSGFYLCAFPGTSGGGELFFGEGSRLTVL.

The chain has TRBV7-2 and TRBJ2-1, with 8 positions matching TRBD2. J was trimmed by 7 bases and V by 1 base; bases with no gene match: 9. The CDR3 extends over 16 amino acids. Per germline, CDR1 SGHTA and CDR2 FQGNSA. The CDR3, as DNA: TGTGCCAGCAGCTTAGTCGGGCGGGGGGCCCTTAATGAGCAGTTCTTC. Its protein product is CASSLVGRGALNEQFF. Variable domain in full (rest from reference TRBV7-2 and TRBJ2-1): GAGVSQSPSNKVTEKGKDVELRCDPISGHTALYWYRQSLGQGLEFLIYFQGNSAPDKSGLPSDRFSAERTGGSVSTLTIQRTQQEDSAVYLCASSLVGRGALNEQFFGPGTRLTVL.

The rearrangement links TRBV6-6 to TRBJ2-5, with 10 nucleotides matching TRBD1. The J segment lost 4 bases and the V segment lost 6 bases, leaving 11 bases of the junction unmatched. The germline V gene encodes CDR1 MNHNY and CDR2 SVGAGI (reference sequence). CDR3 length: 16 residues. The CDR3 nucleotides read TGTGCCAGCAGAGGACCGGGACAGGGGACTTTAGAGACCCAGTACTTC. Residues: CASRGPGQGTLETQYF.

The CDR3 spells CASQWLRGDGELFF. Written as DNA, the CDR3 is TGTGCCAGTCAGTGGTTGCGAGGCGATGGGGAGCTGTTTTTT. This chain connects TRBV2 to TRBJ2-2, with no clear D. This CDR3 region has 14 residues. Germline V gene data show CDR1 as SNHLY and CDR2 as FYNNEI. The germline V and J ends were trimmed by 9 bases and 8 bases, with 19 bases remaining between them.

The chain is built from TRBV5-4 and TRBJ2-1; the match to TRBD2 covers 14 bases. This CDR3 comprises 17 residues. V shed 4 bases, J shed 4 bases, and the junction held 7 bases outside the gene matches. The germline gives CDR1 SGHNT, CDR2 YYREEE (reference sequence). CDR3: CASSTDGLAGGYNEQFF. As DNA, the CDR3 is TGTGCCAGCAGCACGGATGGACTAGCGGGGGGTTACAATGAGCAGTTCTTC.

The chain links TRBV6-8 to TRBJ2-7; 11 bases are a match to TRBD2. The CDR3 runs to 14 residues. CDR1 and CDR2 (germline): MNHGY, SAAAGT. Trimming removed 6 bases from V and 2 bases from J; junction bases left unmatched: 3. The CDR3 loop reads CASRQGLAAYEQYF. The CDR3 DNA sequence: TGTGCCAGCAGACAGGGACTAGCGGCCTACGAGCAGTACTTC.

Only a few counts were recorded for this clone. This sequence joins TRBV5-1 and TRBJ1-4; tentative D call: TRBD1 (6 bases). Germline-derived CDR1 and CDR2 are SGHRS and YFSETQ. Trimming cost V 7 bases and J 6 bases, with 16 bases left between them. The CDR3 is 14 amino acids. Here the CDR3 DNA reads TGCGCCAGCTCCCTGTGGGGGCTGGATGAAAAACTGTTTTTT. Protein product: CASSLWGLDEKLFF. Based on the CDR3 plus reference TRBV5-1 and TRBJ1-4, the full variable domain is KAGVTQTPRYLIKTRGQQVTLSCSPISGHRSVSWYQQTPGQGLQFLFEYFSETQRNKGNFPGRFSGRQFSNSRSEMNVSTLELGDSALYLCASSLWGLDEKLFFGSGTQLSVL.